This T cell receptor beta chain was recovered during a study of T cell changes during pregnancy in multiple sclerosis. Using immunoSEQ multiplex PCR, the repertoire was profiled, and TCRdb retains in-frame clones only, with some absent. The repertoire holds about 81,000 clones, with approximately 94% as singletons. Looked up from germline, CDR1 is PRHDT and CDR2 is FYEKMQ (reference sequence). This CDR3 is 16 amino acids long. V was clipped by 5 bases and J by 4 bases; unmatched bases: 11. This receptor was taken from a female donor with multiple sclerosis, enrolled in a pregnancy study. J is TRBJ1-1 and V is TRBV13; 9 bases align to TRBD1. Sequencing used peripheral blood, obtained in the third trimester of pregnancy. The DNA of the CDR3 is TGTGCCAGCAGCGGGGGACAGGGTAAACGTAGCACTGAAGCTTTCTTT. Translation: CASSGGQGKRSTEAFF.